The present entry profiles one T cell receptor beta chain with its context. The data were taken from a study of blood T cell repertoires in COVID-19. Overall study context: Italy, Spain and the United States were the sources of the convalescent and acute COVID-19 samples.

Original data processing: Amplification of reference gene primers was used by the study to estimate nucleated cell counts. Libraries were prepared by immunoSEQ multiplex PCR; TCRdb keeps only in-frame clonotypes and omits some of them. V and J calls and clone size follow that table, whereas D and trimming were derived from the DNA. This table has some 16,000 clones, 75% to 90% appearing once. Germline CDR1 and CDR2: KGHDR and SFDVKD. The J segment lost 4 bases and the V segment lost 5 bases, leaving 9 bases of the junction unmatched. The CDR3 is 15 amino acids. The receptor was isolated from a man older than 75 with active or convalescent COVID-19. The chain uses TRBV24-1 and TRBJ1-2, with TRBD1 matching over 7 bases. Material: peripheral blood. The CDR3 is CATSGGDSSPYGYTF. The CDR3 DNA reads TGTGCCACCAGTGGAGGGGACAGTTCACCCTATGGCTACACCTTC.